The sample holds one count of the clone carrying this T cell receptor (beta chain). These data come from a study of shared clonotypes between healthy human individuals. Method: immunoSEQ multiplex PCR; TCRdb's copy keeps in-frame clones and lacks some. Among around 510,000 clones, roughly four fifths were seen once, and the ten largest hold around 11%. V was cut by 3 bases and J by 6 bases, with 9 bases left in between. Germline CDR1 reads MNHEY; CDR2 reads SMNVEV (reference sequence). The CDR3 covers 13 residues. The origin of this receptor is a woman aged 40 to 50 in good health. Some clones in this sample may be carry-over from other donors' samples. The chain combines TRBV27 with TRBJ2-1, with D tentatively TRBD2 (5 bases). Material: PBMCs. The CDR3 region is CASSFRAVNEQFF. Here the CDR3 DNA reads TGTGCCAGCAGTTTTCGAGCGGTCAATGAGCAGTTCTTC.